What follows are 21 T cell receptor beta chains derived from one specimen sequenced in a study of T cell responses to AZD1222 COVID-19 vaccine. Produced via immunoSEQ multiplex PCR; TCRdb's table is partial and in-frame only. The sample contains about 130,000 clones, over 75% of which appear only once. Sample: peripheral blood, taken on day 0 of AZD1222 vaccination. The receptors derive from an adult in good health.

This chain uses TRBV7-9 with TRBJ2-7, with D possibly TRBD1 on 6 matching bases. The CDR3 contains 14 residues. Trimming stripped 2 bases from V and 3 bases from J, with 11 bases between. Germline CDR1 is SEHNR and CDR2 is FQNEAQ (reference sequence). Written as DNA, the CDR3 is TGTGCCAGCAGCTTAAGCCAGGGGAGCTACGAGCAGTACTTC. Residues: CASSLSQGSYEQYF.

This clone has a handful of counts. This chain joins TRBV10-2 and TRBJ2-5, with D perhaps matching TRBD1 (5 bases). Germline loops: CDR1 WSHSY, CDR2 SAAADI. The ends were cut back, 7 bases at V and 5 bases at J, with 17 bases in the middle. CDR3 length equals 14 residues. This CDR3 is CASKSLGLVETQYF. DNA of the CDR3: TGCGCCAGCAAGTCATTGGGGCTTGTGGAGACCCAGTACTTC.

The chain couples TRBV11-2 to TRBJ2-3; D remains ambiguous. Trimming stripped 3 bases from V and 1 base from J, with 5 bases between. The CDR3 totals 13 residues. The germline CDR1 and CDR2 sequences are SGHAT and FQNNGV. The CDR3 DNA follows: TGTGCCAGCAGCTTGACACGCACAGATACGCAGTATTTT. This codes for CASSLTRTDTQYF. Filled out from reference TRBV11-2 and TRBJ2-3, the complete variable domain reads EAGVAQSPRYKIIEKRQSVAFWCNPISGHATLYWYQQILGQGPKLLIQFQNNGVVDDSQLPKDRFSAERLKGVDSTLKIQPAKLEDSAVYLCASSLTRTDTQYFGPGTRLTVL.

The chain carries TRBV7-2 and TRBJ1-3; D gene uncertain. V was clipped by 3 bases and J by 0 bases, with 9 bases between them. Germline CDR1 SGHTA, CDR2 FQGNSA. The CDR3 is 15 residues long. Here the CDR3 DNA reads TGTGCCAGCAGCTTCCGCTCTAGCTCTGGAAACACCATATATTTT. Translation gives CASSFRSSSGNTIYF.

The chain links TRBV9 to TRBJ1-6; unclear D gene. Deletions cut 3 bases from V and 7 bases from J, with 8 bases between. Per the germline V gene, CDR1 is SGDLS and CDR2 is YYNGEE. The length of the CDR3 is 13 residues. The CDR3 region is CASSATTNSPLHF. CDR3 nucleotides: TGTGCCAGCAGCGCTACGACAAATTCACCCCTCCACTTT.

The rearrangement links TRBV18 to TRBJ2-1; 9 positions agree with TRBD1. This CDR3 is 16 amino acids long. With V trimmed by 4 bases and J by 7 bases, 11 bases remained unmatched. CDR1 and CDR2 from the germline V gene are KGHSH and LQKENI. In DNA, the CDR3 is TGTGCCAGCTCACGATCCGGGACAGGGACTACGAATGAGCAGTTCTTC. This translates into CASSRSGTGTTNEQFF.

The chain combines TRBV7-8 with TRBJ1-1; D is undetermined. The germline V and J ends were trimmed by 0 bases and 5 bases, with 13 bases remaining between them. The CDR3 runs to 15 residues. Germline CDR1 reads SGHVS; CDR2 reads FQNEAQ. The chain's CDR3 is CASSLALQRGTEAFF. The CDR3 bases are TGTGCCAGCAGCTTAGCCCTCCAGAGAGGAACTGAAGCTTTCTTT.

J is TRBJ1-2 and V is TRBV2, with 8 bases aligning to TRBD1. The CDR3 has 17 amino acids. The J segment lost 4 bases and the V segment lost 0 bases, leaving 10 bases of the junction unmatched. Germline V gene lookup returns CDR1 SNHLY and CDR2 FYNNEI. Here the CDR3 reads CASSEAESRGRSYGYTF. Here the CDR3 DNA reads TGTGCCAGCAGTGAAGCTGAGTCCAGGGGGCGATCCTATGGCTACACCTTC.

CDR3 DNA: TGTGCCAGCAGTTTCAGGGACTCTGGAAACACCATATATTTT. Translated: CASSFRDSGNTIYF. The chain employs TRBV6-2 or TRBV6-3 and TRBJ1-3; the D gene is possibly TRBD1 (5 bases). Trimming took 4 bases from V and 0 from J, leaving 7 bases between them. The CDR3 totals 14 residues. Germline CDR1 reads MNHEY; CDR2 reads SVGEGT.

The chain links TRBV7-9 to TRBJ1-6; a possible D gene is TRBD1 (5 bases). The germline gives CDR1 SEHNR, CDR2 FQNEAQ (reference sequence). Trimming removed 5 bases at V and 10 bases at J, with 18 bases between. The CDR3 loop spans 15 amino acids. The DNA for the CDR3 is TGTGCCAGCAGCCTCGGAACAGGCGAGGGATCACCCCTCCACTTT. This translates into CASSLGTGEGSPLHF.

The CDR3 bases are TGTGCCAGCAGGACAGGGATTAATTCACCCCTCCACTTT. Its translation is CASRTGINSPLHF. The V and J genes are TRBV3-1 (or the pseudogene TRBV3-2) and TRBJ1-6, with 7 bases matching TRBD1. This CDR3 spans 13 amino acids. Trimming at V came to 6 bases and at J to 6 bases, leaving 2 bases not matched to a gene. From germline, CDR1 is LGHDT and CDR2 YNNKEL (reference sequence).

As to this clone: This sample includes further DNA sequences coding for the same CDR3. The chain employs TRBV6-5 and TRBJ1-5; TRBD1 matches 8 bases. V shed 2 bases, J shed 7 bases, and the junction held 7 bases outside the gene matches. The CDR3 length is 15 residues. Germline CDR1 MNHEY, CDR2 SVGAGI. The DNA of the CDR3 is TGTGCCAGCAGTTACGGACAGGGTACCGGACAGCCCCAGCATTTT. Residues: CASSYGQGTGQPQHF.

The chain carries TRBV14 and TRBJ1-2; possible D gene TRBD1, 5 bases. V was clipped by 2 bases and J by 9 bases, with 22 bases between them. The germline V gene has CDR1 SGHDN and CDR2 FVKESK. CDR3 length: 16 residues. The CDR3 nucleotides read TGTGCCAGCAGCCAAACCTCCCGGGACCGCGGTCGCAGCTACACCTTC. Amino acids: CASSQTSRDRGRSYTF.

The rearrangement joins TRBV29-1 to TRBJ2-5; TRBD1 matches 10 bases. The CDR3 consists of 12 residues. Germline-derived CDR1 and CDR2 are SQVTM and ANQGSEA. The ends lost 6 bases at V and 3 bases at J; junction bases unmatched: 1. The CDR3 nucleotides are TGCAGCGTGGGACAGGGGAAAGAGACCCAGTACTTC. It encodes CSVGQGKETQYF.

This clone was detected a few times. The chain uses TRBV7-9 and TRBJ2-3; D might be TRBD1 (6 bases). The CDR3 is 15 residues long. Trimming removed 5 bases at V and 2 bases at J, with 14 bases between. Germline V lookup: CDR1 SEHNR, CDR2 FQNEAQ (reference sequence). The chain's CDR3 is CASSQTGSNTDTQYF. CDR3 coding DNA: TGTGCCAGCAGCCAAACAGGGTCCAACACAGATACGCAGTATTTT.

The V gene is TRBV9, the J gene TRBJ2-1; TRBD1 matches at 7 bases. Germline assignment: CDR1 SGDLS and CDR2 YYNGEE. Trimming removed 3 bases from V and 4 bases from J; junction bases left unmatched: 4. The CDR3 is made up of 14 amino acids. CDR3 in amino acids: CASSDRQGYNEQFF. CDR3 nucleotides: TGTGCCAGCAGCGATAGACAGGGATACAATGAGCAGTTCTTC.

The chain employs TRBV7-2 and TRBJ1-2, with 10 bases that match TRBD1. Germline lookup yields CDR1 SGHTA and CDR2 FQGNSA. This CDR3 has 17 residues. With 5 bases clipped from V and 2 bases from J, the junction kept 11 bases outside the gene matches. The CDR3 coding sequence is TGTGCCAGCAGCCTACTCCGGGACAGGGGCGCGAACTATGGCTACACCTTC. Its protein is CASSLLRDRGANYGYTF.

In its sample, this clone was seen once. The V and J genes are TRBV29-1 and TRBJ2-1; possibly TRBD1 for D (5 bases). Germline V gene lookup returns CDR1 SQVTM and CDR2 ANQGSEA. Trimming shortened V by 6 bases and J by 3 bases, and 9 bases separated the two germline ends. This CDR3 spans 12 amino acids. CDR3 bases: TGCAGCGTCTATGACAGCTACAATGAGCAGTTCTTC. It specifies CSVYDSYNEQFF.

This clone has only one observation. The CDR3: CASSYNYEQYF. CDR3 sequence (DNA): TGTGCCAGCAGTTACAACTACGAGCAGTACTTC. The V call is TRBV7-9, the J call TRBJ2-7; no definite D call. Germline CDR1 and CDR2: SEHNR and FQNEAQ (reference sequence). This CDR3 spans 11 amino acids. Trimming stripped 6 bases from V and 3 bases from J, with 6 bases between.

This sequence joins TRBV14 and TRBJ2-1, with TRBD1 matching over 7 bases. Per germline, CDR1 SGHDN and CDR2 FVKESK. This CDR3 has 15 residues. Trimming at V came to 4 bases and at J to 0 bases, leaving 3 bases not matched to a gene. CDR3 DNA: TGTGCCAGCAGCCTATACAGGGGCTCCTACAATGAGCAGTTCTTC. Its translation is CASSLYRGSYNEQFF.

The genes are TRBV6-5 and TRBJ2-3; no clear D. The germline gives CDR1 MNHEY, CDR2 SVGAGI. The ends were cut back, 6 bases at V and 3 bases at J, with 10 bases in the middle. This CDR3 contains 13 residues. CDR3 bases: TGTGCCAGCAGCCGAATACAAACAGATACGCAGTATTTT. Amino acids: CASSRIQTDTQYF.